The clone carrying this T cell receptor (beta chain) has at least ten counts. Its antigen is not known. The sample originates from a study of T cell repertoires in cytomegalovirus infection. Study-level information: In public TCR beta signatures, there were indications of both CMV infection and matching HLA type. Study-wide results and caveats: The cumulative frequency of public TCR beta families identified carriers of CMV plus the relevant HLA. CMV-specific TCR beta clonotypes restricted by HLA-C dominated the ex vivo response.

V lost 2 bases, J lost 0 bases, and 1 base stayed unmatched. CDR1 and CDR2 from the germline V gene are SGHDN and FVKESK. The CDR3 has 15 amino acids. TCRdb processed the reads anew with MiXCR; each CDR3 protein has one entry. The sample lists around 270,000 distinct CDR3 sequences; 9.1% were seen once. This chain links TRBV14 with TRBJ2-7; 10 nucleotides line up with TRBD2. The receptor was isolated from a human donor in good health (CMV status not recorded). Some clones in this sample may be carry-over from other donors' samples. Sequencing input: PBMCs. CDR3 coding DNA: TGTGCCAGCAGCCAACTAGCGGGAGTCTCCTACGAGCAGTACTTC. As protein: CASSQLAGVSYEQYF.